This T cell receptor (beta chain) was captured by sequencing in a study of cytomegalovirus exposure and HLA in healthy donors. CDR3 length: 15 amino acids. Germline CDR1 reads GTSNPN; CDR2 reads SVGIG (reference sequence). V dropped 4 bases and J dropped 3; count of bases not matched to a gene: 8. The PCR used 60 Vbeta and 13 Jbeta primers. Here immunoSEQ multiplex PCR was the method, and the copy in TCRdb shows in-frame clones only, minus some. The sample has approximately 150,000 clones, around 80% seen once; the top ten hold under 3.5%. V gene TRBV30 combines with J gene TRBJ2-2; 7 positions agree with TRBD1. What was sequenced was PBMCs. This clonotype was obtained from a woman aged 30 to 39 in good health and CMV-seronegative. CDR3 nucleotide sequence: TGTGCCTGGACACCCGGGACAGCCGACACCGGGGAGCTGTTTTTT. This gives the protein CAWTPGTADTGELFF.